The 30 T cell receptor beta chains below were found in one sample sequenced in a study of T-cell reconstitution after alpha-beta-depleted transplantation in children. Unique molecular identifiers featured in how the TCRbeta library was prepared. TCRdb processed the PCR reads anew with MiXCR; each CDR3 protein has one entry. The repertoire holds approximately 230,000 distinct CDR3 sequences, with 20% to 30% as singletons. The sample consisted of PBMCs, mostly from graft donor cells, taken 360 days after TCRalphabeta/CD19-depleted stem cell transplant. These receptors were taken from a female patient aged 2-10 years who had a stem cell transplant for congenital amegakaryocytic thrombocytopenia, so the T cells may come from the graft donor.

The chain links TRBV30 to TRBJ1-1, with 8 bases fitting TRBD1. The V segment lost 0 bases and the J segment 1 base; nucleotides outside the gene matches: 13. The length of the CDR3 is 18 residues. From germline, CDR1 is GTSNPN and CDR2 SVGIG (reference sequence). The CDR3 bases are TGTGCCTGGAGTGTACCTCCTTCCCCGGACAGGGCGAACACTGAAGCTTTCTTT. Its translation: CAWSVPPSPDRANTEAFF.

Regarding this clonotype: Relative to the germline gene, one junction end is altered; a read error may explain this. This chain uses TRBV27 with TRBJ2-3; D ambiguous. CDR3 length equals 13 residues. The V gene's germline CDR1 is MNHEY and CDR2 SMNVEV (reference sequence). The CDR3 is CANSLRGTDTQYF. CDR3 coding DNA: TGTGCCAACAGTTTACGGGGCACAGATACGCAGTATTTT.

The rearrangement uses TRBV5-1 and TRBJ2-3; TRBD2 matches 7 bases. After removal of 3 bases from V and 2 bases from J, the junction contained 3 bases not matched to a gene. Per germline, CDR1 SGHRS and CDR2 YFSETQ. This CDR3 is 14 amino acids long. The CDR3, as DNA: TGCGCCAGCAGCTCGGGGGACTACACAGATACGCAGTATTTT. Protein product: CASSSGDYTDTQYF.

This clonotype has just a few counts. The genes are TRBV7-9 and TRBJ2-1; D remains ambiguous. This CDR3 is 15 amino acids long. CDR1 SEHNR and CDR2 FQNEAQ come from the germline V gene (reference sequence). V lost 3 bases to trimming and J lost 0 bases, with 9 bases between them. The DNA for the CDR3 is TGTGCCAGCAGCTTGGCGTTATTCTCCTACAATGAGCAGTTCTTC. Translated: CASSLALFSYNEQFF.

This clonotype came up a few times. The rearrangement uses TRBV23-1 and TRBJ2-7; 8 nucleotides agree with TRBD2. TRBV23-1 is marked as an open reading frame, function uncertain. V was clipped by 5 bases and J by 2 bases; unmatched bases: 11. This CDR3 is 16 amino acids long. In DNA, the CDR3 is TGCGCCAGCAGTAATTGTGAACAGGGACTAGCCTACGAGCAGTACTTC. It codes for CASSNCEQGLAYEQYF.

The V and J genes are TRBV6-1 and TRBJ2-2; 12 bases map to TRBD2. Per the germline V gene, CDR1 is MNHNS and CDR2 is SASEGT. The CDR3 runs 14 residues. V dropped 8 bases and J dropped 5; count of bases not matched to a gene: 3. The CDR3 nucleotides read TGTGCCAGCCGACTAGCGGGAGATACCGGGGAGCTGTTTTTT. Residues: CASRLAGDTGELFF.

The V and J genes are TRBV20-1 and TRBJ2-1; weak D call: TRBD2 (6 bases). Germline loops: CDR1 DFQATT, CDR2 SNEGSKA (reference sequence). This CDR3 has 16 residues. Trimming left V 0 bases short and J 4 bases short, with 16 bases between. DNA for the CDR3: TGCAGTGCTAGAGAGTTTGGTAGGACTACATACAATGAGCAGTTCTTC. Protein sequence: CSAREFGRTTYNEQFF.

Ten or more counts support this clonotype. V usage is TRBV12-3 or TRBV12-4 and J usage is TRBJ1-2; D gene unclear. Deletions cut 5 bases from V and 7 bases from J, with 5 bases between. The CDR3 covers 10 residues. CDR3 sequence reads: CASSHRGYTF. CDR3 nucleotide sequence: TGTGCCAGCAGTCACCGTGGCTACACCTTC.

The CDR3 spells CASSGTLAGGRSSTGELFF. For the CDR3, the DNA is TGTGCCAGCAGCGGAACCCTAGCGGGGGGGCGCTCCTCCACCGGGGAGCTGTTTTTT. The chain has TRBV28 and TRBJ2-2; 12 positions match TRBD2. This CDR3 is 19 amino acids long. V lost 6 bases, J lost 4 bases, and 15 bases stayed unmatched. Germline CDR1 is MDHEN and CDR2 is SYDVKM.

The chain has TRBV7-8 and TRBJ2-5; D tentatively fits TRBD1 or TRBD2 (5 bases each). V lost 0 bases and J 5 bases, leaving 10 bases between the germline ends. The CDR3 spans 14 residues. In germline, CDR1 is SGHVS, CDR2 FQNEAQ. As DNA, the CDR3 is TGTGCCAGCAGCTTAGCACCGGGGCAGGAGACCCAGTACTTC. Amino acids: CASSLAPGQETQYF. Full variable domain (rest looked up from reference TRBV7-8 and TRBJ2-5): GAGVSQSPRYKVAKRGQDVALRCDPISGHVSLFWYQQALGQGPEFLTYFQNEAQLDKSGLPSDRFFAERPEGSVSTLKIQRTQQEDSAVYLCASSLAPGQETQYFGPGTRLLVL.

The CDR3: CASSLVWRGAEQFF. Here the CDR3 DNA reads TGTGCCAGCAGCTTAGTTTGGCGGGGGGCCGAGCAGTTCTTC. The gene calls are TRBV11-2 and TRBJ2-1; 8 bases are shared with TRBD2. The CDR3 covers 14 residues. V was clipped by 1 base and J by 10 bases; unmatched bases: 6. Germline V gives CDR1 SGHAT, CDR2 FQNNGV.

The chain is built from TRBV15 and TRBJ1-1, with D perhaps matching TRBD1 (6 bases). Germline CDR1 reads LNHNV; CDR2 reads YYDKDF (reference sequence). The V end lost 3 bases, the J end lost 0 bases, and 8 bases lay between the germline ends. The CDR3 totals 14 residues. CDR3 loop: CATSRDRMNTEAFF. The CDR3 region has the DNA TGTGCCACCAGCAGGGACAGAATGAACACTGAAGCTTTCTTT.

The V and J genes are TRBV12-3 or TRBV12-4 and TRBJ1-2; TRBD1 agrees at 10 bases. Trimming took 2 bases from V and 2 from J; bases not matched to a gene: 2. The CDR3 is made up of 15 amino acids. CDR3 in amino acids: CASSLSGQGNYGYTF. The CDR3 region has the DNA TGTGCCAGCAGTTTATCGGGACAGGGGAACTATGGCTACACCTTC.

This clonotype was found once. V and J are TRBV7-8 and TRBJ2-2; 7 nucleotides line up with TRBD1. With 5 bases clipped from V and 4 bases from J, the junction kept 4 bases outside the gene matches. This CDR3 is 14 amino acids long. Germline assignment: CDR1 SGHVS and CDR2 FQNEAQ. CDR3 loop: CASSPDRTTGELFF. Written as DNA, the CDR3 is TGTGCCAGCAGCCCGGACAGGACCACCGGGGAGCTGTTTTTT.

The rearrangement uses TRBV4-1 and TRBJ2-1, with D perhaps being TRBD1 or TRBD2 (5 bases each). V was cut by 3 bases and J by 4 bases, with 13 bases left in between. The length of the CDR3 is 15 residues. The V gene's germline CDR1 is MGHRA and CDR2 YSYEKL. CDR3 nucleotides: TGCGCCAGCAGCCACCCGGGACGCGGTTACAATGAGCAGTTCTTC. It translates to CASSHPGRGYNEQFF.

The chain's CDR3 is CASSLPRSTDTQYF. DNA of the CDR3: TGTGCCAGCAGTTTACCGCGAAGCACAGATACGCAGTATTTT. This chain connects TRBV28 to TRBJ2-3; D is unclear. CDR1 is MDHEN and CDR2 is SYDVKM in the germline V gene. The CDR3 length is 14 residues. Trimming removed 2 bases from V and 0 bases from J, with 6 bases in between.

The J gene is TRBJ1-2, the V gene TRBV12-3 or TRBV12-4; possibly TRBD1 for D (6 bases). V lost 4 bases to trimming and J lost 12 bases, with 12 bases between them. The CDR3 is 11 residues long. This CDR3 reads CASSSRGANTF. The DNA of the CDR3 is TGTGCCAGCAGTTCTAGGGGGGCAAACACCTTC.

This clonotype showed up many times. The chain couples TRBV3-1 to TRBJ2-7; D is ambiguous. Per germline, CDR1 LGHDT and CDR2 YNNKEL (reference sequence). This CDR3 has 13 residues. The ends were cut back, 4 bases at V and 3 bases at J, with 10 bases in the middle. The CDR3 protein is CASSLRDDYEQYF. The CDR3 DNA reads as TGTGCCAGCAGCCTTAGGGATGACTACGAGCAGTACTTC.

This chain uses TRBV3-1 with TRBJ2-3, with 7 bases identical to TRBD1. Germline V gene lookup returns CDR1 LGHDT and CDR2 YNNKEL (reference sequence). V lost 2 bases, J lost 2 bases, and 10 bases stayed unmatched. This CDR3 is built from 17 residues. The CDR3 loop reads CASSQLRQGRATDTQYF. CDR3 DNA: TGTGCCAGCAGCCAACTACGACAGGGTAGAGCCACAGATACGCAGTATTTT.

This clonotype was observed a few times. The chain combines TRBV29-1 with TRBJ2-3, with D possibly called TRBD1 or TRBD2 (6 bases each). Germline V gene sequence: CDR1 SQVTM, CDR2 ANQGSEA. Trimming took off 6 bases at V and 4 bases at J, with 20 bases between the two ends. This CDR3 has 15 residues. The CDR3 loop is CSVALGGPGPDTQYF. The CDR3 DNA sequence: TGCAGCGTGGCCCTGGGGGGCCCCGGGCCAGATACGCAGTATTTT.

The rearrangement links TRBV14 to TRBJ2-1, with D possibly matching TRBD2 (6 bases). The V and J ends lost 3 bases and 14 bases respectively, with 17 bases between them. The CDR3 is 13 amino acids. Germline V gene sequence: CDR1 SGHDN, CDR2 FVKESK. CDR3: CASSHLVTSREFF. The CDR3 DNA reads TGTGCCAGCAGCCACCTCGTAACTAGCAGGGAGTTCTTC.

The gene calls are TRBV2 and TRBJ2-3; D possibly corresponds to TRBD1 (5 bases). This CDR3 contains 16 residues. The germline CDR1 and CDR2 sequences are SNHLY and FYNNEI. The V gene lost 6 bases and the J gene lost 0 bases, with 16 bases spanning the gap. The CDR3 protein is CASSNIDSSSTDTQYF. The CDR3 DNA reads as TGTGCCAGCAGCAACATTGACAGCTCTAGCACAGATACGCAGTATTTT. Full variable domain (outside the CDR3, taken from reference TRBV2 and TRBJ2-3): EPEVTQTPSHQVTQMGQEVILRCVPISNHLYFYWYRQILGQKVEFLVSFYNNEISEKSEIFDDQFSVERPDGSNFTLKIRSTKLEDSAMYFCASSNIDSSSTDTQYFGPGTRLTVL.

The J gene is TRBJ2-1, the V gene TRBV4-3; D call uncertain. The CDR3 length is 13 residues. Trimming took off 0 bases at V and 5 bases at J, with 5 bases between the two ends. Per the germline V gene, CDR1 is LGHNA and CDR2 is YSLEER. The CDR3 is CASSQETHNEQFF. The CDR3 coding sequence is TGCGCCAGCAGCCAAGAAACTCACAATGAGCAGTTCTTC.

This clonotype has just a few counts. The chain couples TRBV4-3 to TRBJ2-3; D ambiguous. The CDR3 runs 15 residues. Trimming cost V 3 bases and J 3 bases, with 13 bases left between them. Germline-derived CDR1 and CDR2 are LGHNA and YSLEER. CDR3 loop: CASSHGTRGTDTQYF. CDR3 in DNA: TGCGCCAGCAGCCATGGTACACGTGGAACAGATACGCAGTATTTT.

The chain uses TRBV6-1 and TRBJ2-5; D is uncertain. The CDR3 consists of 15 residues. V dropped 6 bases and J dropped 1 base, with 15 bases sitting between them. Germline CDR1 and CDR2: MNHNS and SASEGT. The DNA for the CDR3 is TGTGCCAGCAGAGCTTCCCCCGCCCCCCAAGAGACCCAGTACTTC. This sequence encodes CASRASPAPQETQYF.

There are many counts of this clonotype. Here the CDR3 DNA reads TGTGCCAGCAGTACCCCCAGACAGGGTATGGTGATTGAGCAGTACTTC. This translates into CASSTPRQGMVIEQYF. The V and J genes are TRBV6-5 and TRBJ2-7; TRBD1 aligns across 7 bases. CDR1 MNHEY and CDR2 SVGAGI come from the germline V gene. This CDR3 is 16 amino acids long. J lost 7 bases, V lost 5 bases, and 17 bases had no gene match.

The CDR3: CAISDHAASTGRNEQFF. The DNA of the CDR3 is TGTGCCATCAGTGACCATGCGGCTAGCACCGGACGCAATGAGCAGTTCTTC. The chain recombines TRBV10-3 with TRBJ2-1, with D perhaps TRBD2 (5 bases). Trimming left V 3 bases short and J 6 bases short, with 21 bases between. This CDR3 is 17 amino acids long. In germline, CDR1 is ENHRY, CDR2 SYGVKD.

In this sample, this clonotype turned up a few times. The chain couples TRBV12-3 or TRBV12-4 to TRBJ1-2, with 7 bases identical to TRBD1. V gave up 5 bases and J gave up 2 bases; unmatched junction bases: 2. CDR3 size: 13 residues. The CDR3 DNA follows: TGTGCCAGCAGTGCGACAGGGAACTATGGCTACACCTTC. Protein product: CASSATGNYGYTF.

CDR3 protein: CASSSEDKVREKLFF. CDR3 coding DNA: TGTGCCAGCAGCTCAGAGGACAAGGTCCGTGAAAAACTGTTTTTT. The chain combines TRBV21-1 with TRBJ1-4; TRBD1 was called by the table and not checked on the DNA. TRBV21-1 is deemed a pseudogene. The CDR3 contains 15 residues.

This chain uses TRBV6-2 or TRBV6-3 with TRBJ2-7; D possibly matches TRBD1 or TRBD2 (5 bases each). The CDR3 loop spans 13 amino acids. The V gene lost 3 bases and the J gene lost 7 bases, with 13 bases spanning the gap. The germline V gene encodes CDR1 MNHEY and CDR2 SVGEGT. CDR3 sequence: CASSYGTSLEQYF. The CDR3 nucleotides read TGTGCCAGCAGTTATGGGACGAGTCTTGAGCAGTACTTC.